The following is a T cell receptor beta chain sequence with its context. The record originates from a study of OX40 agonist ivuxolimab in advanced cancers. Trimming stripped 1 base from V and 3 bases from J, with 10 bases between. This CDR3 spans 14 amino acids. Per the germline V gene, CDR1 is SGHTA and CDR2 is FQGTGA. Sequencing used immunoSEQ multiplex PCR; TCRdb keeps in-frame clones, though not all of them. Of 50,000 to 65,000 clones in the sample, about 80% were seen once. This sample comprised CD4+ or CD8+ T cells sorted from blood, obtained in a trial of the OX40 agonist ivuxolimab. The chain is built from TRBV7-3 and TRBJ2-7, with D possibly being TRBD2 (6 bases). The sequence was collected from an adult with an advanced solid tumor such as melanoma, head and neck, liver or kidney cancer. The CDR3 here is CASSLNVGGYEQYF. The CDR3 nucleotides are TGTGCCAGCAGCTTAAATGTCGGGGGCTACGAGCAGTACTTC.